This paragraph reports one T cell receptor (beta chain). Its antigen is unknown. Mismatch with germline at one junction end may stem from a read error. Amplification of TCR beta CDR3 regions used RNA as the template. In the first-round RT-PCR of the TCR CDR3, the HTBI primer set was used. TCRdb redid the calling of the multiplex PCR reads with MiXCR, one entry per CDR3 protein. This table has 500,000 to 600,000 distinct CDR3 sequences, just over 45% appearing once. These data originate in a study of T cells in Graves' hyperthyroidism and ophthalmopathy. The CDR3 extends over 14 amino acids. The germline CDR1 and CDR2 sequences are SGHVS and FNYEAQ. Absent ophthalmopathy progression within 18 months defined stable Graves' hyperthyroidism. Clinical symptoms, serum thyroxine and TRAb, thyroid ultrasound and orbital computed tomography were used for the diagnoses. Findings and limits, study-wide: Before onset, ophthalmopathy was predicted by the model a median 6.5 months earlier. Blood held most thyroid clonotypes expanded above 0.001 frequency.

The chain combines TRBV7-6 with TRBJ1-1; D gene ambiguous. The sequence was obtained from a woman aged 18-30 years with Graves' hyperthyroidism. The sample taken for sequencing was peripheral blood or thyroid tissue (not recorded which). In DNA form, the CDR3 reads TGTGCCAGCAGCTCGCCCAATAGGGCCACTGAGGCTTTCTTT. Amino acid sequence: CASSSPNRATEAFF.